Listed below are T cell receptor beta chains from one sample, sequenced in a study of siplizumab effects on memory and regulatory T cells. Assay: immunoSEQ multiplex PCR; the TCRdb copy retains only in-frame clones and omits some. The sample has roughly 56,000 clones; just over 95% are singletons. The sequencing input was naive CD8+ T cells sorted from blood. The receptor set was obtained from a human donor in good health. Each CDR3 is given with its conserved first and last residue. A D gene is named only where the DNA matches it firmly. Some rows have no size entry. The others give once, few or many, or a class for an expanded clone.

TRBV9,TRBD2,TRBJ2-7,.,CASSVGLAGVSYEQYF,TGTGCCAGCAGCGTCGGACTAGCGGGGGTCTCCTACGAGCAGTACTTC
TRBV9,TRBD1,TRBJ2-7,.,CASSVRDRPYEQYF,TGTGCCAGCAGCGTCCGGGACAGACCCTACGAGCAGTACTTC
TRBV13,.,TRBJ1-1,once,CASSLGGDAGALDTEAFF,TGTGCCAGCAGCTTAGGAGGGGACGCAGGCGCCTTGGACACTGAAGCTTTCTTT
TRBV7-6,.,TRBJ2-5,.,CASSFMSTGRMEVGETQYF,TGTGCCAGCAGCTTTATGTCGACAGGTAGGATGGAGGTTGGAGAGACCCAGTACTTC
TRBV14,TRBD2,TRBJ2-1,.,CASSQFLSGSHYEQFF,TGTGCCAGCAGCCAATTTCTTAGCGGGAGTCACTATGAGCAGTTCTTC
TRBV5-6,TRBD1,TRBJ1-1,.,CASSLGPTGADTEAFF,TGTGCCAGCAGCTTGGGTCCGACAGGGGCGGACACTGAAGCTTTCTTT
TRBV7-9,TRBD2,TRBJ2-7,.,CASSRTSFNTYEQYF,TGTGCCAGCAGCCGGACTAGTTTTAACACCTACGAGCAGTACTTC
TRBV15,.,TRBJ2-7,.,CATTASRGGVHEQYF,TGTGCCACCACCGCGAGTAGGGGTGGGGTCCACGAGCAGTACTTC
TRBV9,TRBD2,TRBJ2-7,.,CASSASYSPRLAGDYEQYF,TGTGCCAGCAGCGCATCCTATAGCCCCCGACTAGCGGGAGACTACGAGCAGTACTTC
TRBV30,.,TRBJ1-2,.,CAWSKSGRYGYTF,TGTGCCTGGAGTAAGTCTGGTAGATATGGCTACACCTTC
TRBV19,TRBD2,TRBJ2-1,.,CASMARLAGGDEQFF,TGTGCCAGTATGGCCCGACTAGCGGGAGGGGATGAGCAGTTCTTC
TRBV30,.,TRBJ2-5,.,CARRLGETQYF,TGTGCCCGGAGATTAGGAGAGACCCAGTACTTC
TRBV4-1,TRBD2,TRBJ2-7,.,CASSRGLAGSYEQYF,TGCGCCAGCAGCCGTGGACTAGCGGGTTCCTACGAGCAGTACTTC
TRBV19,TRBD2,TRBJ2-1,.,CASSIGSGRHTYNEQFF,TGTGCCAGTAGTATAGGAAGCGGGAGGCACACCTACAATGAGCAGTTCTTC
TRBV28,.,TRBJ1-5,.,CASSLGTDWIRPQHF,TGTGCCAGCAGCTTAGGGACGGACTGGATCAGGCCCCAGCATTTT
TRBV9,TRBD1,TRBJ2-7,.,CASSVGGTGGILYEQYF,TGTGCCAGCAGCGTAGGCGGGACAGGGGGGATTCTCTACGAGCAGTACTTC
TRBV7-9,TRBD1,TRBJ1-1,.,CASSLGQGAKTEAFF,TGTGCCAGCAGCTTAGGACAGGGGGCAAAAACTGAAGCTTTCTTT
TRBV28,.,TRBJ1-5,.,CASSSYQPQHF,TGTGCCAGCAGTTCATACCAGCCCCAGCATTTT
TRBV27,.,TRBJ2-7,.,CASAGMREQYF,TGTGCCAGCGCCGGAATGCGGGAGCAGTACTTC
TRBV5-8,TRBD1,TRBJ1-5,.,CASSPDRGPGQPQHF,TGTGCCAGCAGCCCTGACAGGGGGCCAGGCCAGCCCCAGCATTTT
TRBV4-1,TRBD2,TRBJ2-4,.,CASSQEGRVKNIQYF,TGCGCCAGCAGCCAAGAGGGGAGGGTGAAAAACATTCAGTACTTC
TRBV4-2,.,TRBJ1-1,.,CASSQALDGYLEAFF,TGTGCCAGCAGCCAAGCACTTGACGGTTACCTTGAAGCTTTCTTT
TRBV7-9,.,TRBJ1-4,.,CASSLEGEPEVTNEKLFF,TGTGCCAGCAGCCTAGAAGGGGAGCCGGAGGTAACTAATGAAAAACTGTTTTTT
TRBV27,TRBD2,TRBJ2-1,.,CASSLEGPGLAGVVTYNEQFF,TGTGCCAGCAGTTTAGAAGGGCCGGGACTAGCGGGAGTAGTGACCTACAATGAGCAGTTCTTC
TRBV28,.,TRBJ1-4,.,CASSLPRATNEKLFF,TGTGCCAGCAGTTTACCCAGGGCAACTAATGAAAAACTGTTTTTT
TRBV11-2,.,TRBJ1-2,.,CASSLGVGGYGYTF,TGTGCCAGCAGCTTAGGTGTAGGGGGCTATGGCTACACCTTC
TRBV4-1,.,TRBJ2-1,.,CASSHYAGDNEQFF,TGCGCCAGCAGCCATTATGCAGGTGACAATGAGCAGTTCTTC
TRBV27,.,TRBJ2-7,.,CASSSRDGTYEQYF,TGTGCCAGCAGCTCAAGGGACGGTACCTACGAGCAGTACTTC
TRBV28,TRBD1,TRBJ1-1,.,CASSPPGQGIQESSSTEAFF,TGTGCCAGCAGTCCCCCGGGACAGGGGATCCAGGAGTCTTCATCTACTGAAGCTTTCTTT
TRBV15,.,TRBJ1-1,.,CATSRGPGGNTEAFF,TGTGCCACCAGCAGAGGACCCGGGGGTAACACTGAAGCTTTCTTT
TRBV2,.,TRBJ1-2,.,CASSEASGGFYGYTF,TGTGCCAGCAGTGAAGCGAGCGGGGGGTTCTATGGCTACACCTTC
TRBV30,.,TRBJ2-2,.,CAWSRYRLNTGELFF,TGTGCCTGGAGTCGATACAGGCTGAACACCGGGGAGCTGTTTTTT
TRBV6-6,TRBD1,TRBJ1-2,.,CASIRDRGYGYTF,TGTGCCAGCATCCGGGACAGGGGATATGGCTACACCTTC
TRBV28,.,TRBJ1-3,.,CASSPTGRGNTIYF,TGTGCCAGCAGCCCCACAGGGAGAGGAAACACCATATATTTT
TRBV7-9,.,TRBJ1-2,.,CASSLTGGGYGYTF,TGTGCCAGCAGCCTGACAGGTGGGGGATATGGCTACACCTTC
TRBV5-1,.,TRBJ2-5,.,CASSQGQLQETQYF,TGCGCCAGCAGCCAGGGGCAGCTACAAGAGACCCAGTACTTC
TRBV5-6,.,TRBJ2-3,.,CASSLEAPDTQYF,TGTGCCAGCAGCTTGGAAGCACCAGATACGCAGTATTTT
TRBV30,.,TRBJ2-1,.,CAWSVRLFGEQFF,TGTGCCTGGAGTGTACGTTTGTTCGGTGAGCAGTTCTTC
TRBV27,.,TRBJ1-5,.,CASSSTGFQPQHF,TGTGCCAGCAGTTCCACAGGGTTCCAGCCCCAGCATTTT
TRBV5-1,.,TRBJ2-7,.,CASSLVLSGSYEQYF,TGCGCCAGCAGCTTGGTGTTGTCTGGTTCCTACGAGCAGTACTTC
TRBV11-2,.,TRBJ1-2,.,CASSLDGVRRGTNYGYTF,TGTGCCAGCAGCTTAGATGGAGTACGGCGGGGCACTAACTATGGCTACACCTTC
TRBV15,TRBD1,TRBJ2-7,.,CATSNGQGGWAYEQYF,TGTGCCACCAGCAACGGACAGGGGGGCTGGGCCTACGAGCAGTACTTC
TRBV7-8,TRBD2,TRBJ2-7,.,CASSPGPGGVYEQYF,TGTGCCAGCAGCCCGGGACCGGGAGGGGTGTACGAGCAGTACTTC
TRBV28,TRBD1,TRBJ2-3,once,CASSKTGASDTQYF,TGTGCCAGCAGTAAAACAGGGGCGTCAGATACGCAGTATTTT
TRBV28,TRBD1,TRBJ1-5,.,CASSVTGDNQPQHF,TGTGCCAGCAGTGTGACAGGGGACAATCAGCCCCAGCATTTT
TRBV11-3,.,TRBJ2-7,.,CASSLVGVEQYF,TGTGCCAGCAGCCTGGTGGGAGTCGAGCAGTACTTC
TRBV27,.,TRBJ2-1,.,CASSPPGTGEFF,TGTGCCAGCAGTCCCCCCGGGACGGGCGAGTTCTTC
TRBV6-1,.,TRBJ2-5,.,CASSAGWPRQETQYF,TGTGCCAGCAGTGCCGGCTGGCCCCGGCAAGAGACCCAGTACTTC
TRBV14,.,TRBJ2-7,.,CASSQTGGSYEQYF,TGTGCCAGCAGCCAAACCGGGGGTTCCTACGAGCAGTACTTC
TRBV7-9,.,TRBJ2-3,.,CASSSLEGTDTQYF,TGTGCCAGCAGCTCGCTAGAGGGCACAGATACGCAGTATTTT
TRBV27,TRBD1,TRBJ2-7,.,CASSLTADRVDEQYF,TGTGCCAGCAGTCTAACTGCGGACAGGGTCGACGAGCAGTACTTC
TRBV19,.,TRBJ2-7,.,CASSPLEAPYEQYF,TGTGCCAGTAGTCCCTTGGAGGCCCCCTACGAGCAGTACTTC
TRBV9,.,TRBJ2-1,.,CASSFKEPGASSYNEQFF,TGTGCCAGCAGCTTTAAGGAGCCGGGAGCGAGCTCCTACAATGAGCAGTTCTTC
TRBV19,.,TRBJ2-7,.,CASSIRPNEQYF,TGTGCCAGTAGTATAAGGCCCAACGAGCAGTACTTC
TRBV27,.,TRBJ2-4,.,CASSLRLGNIQYF,TGTGCCAGCAGTTTACGTCTGGGTAACATTCAGTACTTC
TRBV18,TRBD2,TRBJ2-5,.,CASRPLAGPQETQYF,TGTGCCAGCCGCCCTCTAGCGGGACCACAAGAGACCCAGTACTTC